The T cell receptor beta chain under discussion was sequenced for a study of PD-L1 blockade in urothelial cancer. In regard to this clone: Its specificity is not known.

The CDR3 spans 11 residues. The ends were cut back, 5 bases at V and 9 bases at J, with 10 bases in the middle. CDR1 and CDR2 (germline): MDHEN, SYDVKM. Clones were read by immunoSEQ multiplex PCR, and TCRdb kept only the in-frame ones, dropping some. The sample consists of tens of thousands of clones, 79% of them appearing once. Documented time point: pretreatment peripheral blood. Findings of the study overall: Durable-benefit patients showed greater tumor-associated blood clone expansion at 3 weeks.

This receptor was identified in a man between 65 and 85 years old with urothelial cancer. The specimen comprised PBMCs, sampled around atezolizumab (anti-PD-L1) treatment. The gene calls are TRBV28 and TRBJ1-2; D ambiguous. The CDR3 DNA sequence: TGTGCCAGCAGTCGGGGAGGAAGCTACACCTTC. This encodes CASSRGGSYTF.